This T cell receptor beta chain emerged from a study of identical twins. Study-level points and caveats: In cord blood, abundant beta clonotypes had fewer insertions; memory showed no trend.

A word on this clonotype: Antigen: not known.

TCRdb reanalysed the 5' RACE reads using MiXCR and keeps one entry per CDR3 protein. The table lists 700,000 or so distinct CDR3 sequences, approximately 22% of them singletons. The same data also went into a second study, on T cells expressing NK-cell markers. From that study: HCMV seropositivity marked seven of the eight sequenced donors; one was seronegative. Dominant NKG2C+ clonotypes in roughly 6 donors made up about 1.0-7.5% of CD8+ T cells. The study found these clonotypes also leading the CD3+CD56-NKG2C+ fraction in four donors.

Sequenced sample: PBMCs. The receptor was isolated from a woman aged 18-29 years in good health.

CDR3 residues: CASSRQGATSDTQYF. CDR3 DNA: TGTGCCAGCAGCAGACAGGGGGCAACGTCAGATACGCAGTATTTT. The chain is built from TRBV3-1 and TRBJ2-3; 10 bases match TRBD1. The germline V gene has CDR1 LGHDT and CDR2 YNNKEL (reference sequence). Germline trimming cut 5 bases from V and 4 bases from J; bases unmatched to any gene: 6. The CDR3 sequence is 15 residues long.